This TCR beta chain originates from a study of shared clonotypes between healthy human individuals. Profiling relied on immunoSEQ multiplex PCR, and the TCRdb table lists in-frame clones only, not all of them. The data show millions of clones, about 95% seen once. For this clone: Its cognate antigen is unknown.

Naive CD8 isolation took CD45RO-negative cells positively selected for CCR7 and excluded terminally differentiated effector memory CD45RA+ cells. V gave up 0 bases and J gave up 3 bases; unmatched junction bases: 4. Germline lookup yields CDR1 SEHNR and CDR2 FQNEAQ (reference sequence). CDR3 size: 16 residues. Study observations and caveats: Rarefaction demonstrated incomplete sorted-subset sequencing despite large depth.

The TCR comes from a man aged 18 to 30 in good health. This chain uses TRBV7-9 with TRBJ2-5; 10 positions agree with TRBD2. Sequenced material: naive CD8+ T cells sorted from blood. The CDR3 DNA is TGTGCCAGCAGCTTAGCCGACCTAGCGGGGGAAGAGACCCAGTACTTC. Protein: CASSLADLAGEETQYF.